These 5 T cell receptor beta chains were all obtained from the same sample, sequenced in a study of radiotherapy plus CTLA-4 blockade in lung cancer. Sequencing used immunoSEQ multiplex PCR; TCRdb keeps in-frame clones, though not all of them. The sample records about 90,000 clones, about 80% being singletons. The sample consisted of peripheral blood, taken from a patient treated with radiotherapy plus ipilimumab. The receptors stem from a human donor with non-small cell lung cancer that progressed on radiotherapy plus ipilimumab.

V usage is TRBV6-5 and J usage is TRBJ2-7, with 8 nucleotides matching TRBD2. Germline CDR1 MNHEY, CDR2 SVGAGI. CDR3 size: 16 residues. Losses at the gene ends were 0 bases for V and 2 bases for J; bases not matched to a gene: 6. In DNA, the CDR3 is TGTGCCAGCAGTTACTCGGCGGCTAGCGGGCCCTACGAGCAGTACTTC. Protein product: CASSYSAASGPYEQYF.

This chain links TRBV2 with TRBJ2-6; D unclear. V was trimmed by 7 bases and J by 4 bases, leaving 5 bases between them. Per germline, CDR1 SNHLY and CDR2 FYNNEI. The CDR3 covers 12 residues. In DNA form, the CDR3 reads TGTGCCAGCATTTCCGGGGCCAACGTCCTGACTTTC. Translating it yields CASISGANVLTF.

Worth noting for this clone: In the same sample, other DNA sequences code for this CDR3. J is TRBJ2-1 and V is TRBV19; 7 bases fit TRBD2. J was trimmed by 2 bases and V by 3 bases; bases with no gene match: 4. Germline V gene sequence: CDR1 LNHDA, CDR2 SQIVND (reference sequence). This CDR3 contains 15 residues. For the CDR3, the DNA is TGTGCCAGTAGTATCGCCGCGGGAGCCTACAATGAGCAGTTCTTC. This codes for CASSIAAGAYNEQFF.

The V and J genes are TRBV2 and TRBJ2-7; D unresolved. Between the trimmed V and J ends, which lost 7 bases and 0 bases, there was a span of 7 bases. Looked up from germline, CDR1 is SNHLY and CDR2 is FYNNEI. This CDR3 contains 12 residues. The CDR3 nucleotides read TGTGCCAGCACCGGGCTCTCCTACGAGCAGTACTTC. It is translated as CASTGLSYEQYF.

V usage is TRBV30 and J usage is TRBJ2-1, with 9 nucleotides matching TRBD2. The CDR3 has 14 residues. V was clipped by 4 bases and J by 7 bases; unmatched bases: 8. Germline loops: CDR1 GTSNPN, CDR2 SVGIG (reference sequence). The CDR3 DNA reads TGTGCCTGGACGGGGGGACTAGCTCGTAATGAGCAGTTCTTC. It encodes CAWTGGLARNEQFF. The entire variable domain, with the rest obtained from reference TRBV30 and TRBJ2-1, is as follows: SQTIHQWPATLVQPVGSPLSLECTVEGTSNPNLYWYRQAAGRGLQLLFYSVGIGQISSEVPQNLSASRPQDRQFILSSKKLLLSDSGFYLCAWTGGLARNEQFFGPGTRLTVL.